This is a list of T cell receptor beta chains from one sample in a study of cytomegalovirus exposure and HLA in healthy donors. Data came from immunoSEQ multiplex PCR; TCRdb stores just in-frame clones and leaves some out. Of about 100,000 clones listed, roughly 76% are singletons. The sample was PBMCs. All receptors come from a man aged 18 to 29 in good health and CMV-seronegative. CDR3s include the opening cysteine and the closing phenylalanine or tryptophan. Each record gives: CDR3 protein, CDR3 DNA, J gene, D gene, clone size, V gene. A D gene is named only where the DNA matches it firmly. Size values are once, few and many counts, or a class for expanded clones, and some rows have none.

CASSQGLAGIAKNIQYF,TGCGCCAGCAGTCAGGGACTAGCTGGGATAGCCAAAAACATTCAGTACTTC,TRBJ2-4,TRBD2,-,TRBV10-2
CSVQAGTVYGYTF,TGCAGCGTACAGGCCGGGACAGTCTATGGCTACACCTTC,TRBJ1-2,TRBD1,-,TRBV29-1
CASSSDYTDTQYF,TGTGCCAGCAGCTCGGACTACACAGATACGCAGTATTTT,TRBJ2-3,-,once,TRBV7-9
CASMGPTGGETQYF,TGTGCCAGCATGGGGCCCACGGGGGGAGAGACCCAGTACTTC,TRBJ2-5,TRBD2,-,TRBV2
CASSLYGQGATNEQFF,TGTGCCAGCAGCTTATATGGGCAGGGGGCGACCAATGAGCAGTTCTTC,TRBJ2-1,TRBD1,-,TRBV7-6
CASSIPGDYGYTF,TGTGCCAGTAGTATCCCGGGGGACTATGGCTACACCTTC,TRBJ1-2,-,-,TRBV19
CASSFRTGISGANVLTF,TGTGCCAGCAGCTTTCGGACAGGGATTTCTGGGGCCAACGTCCTGACTTTC,TRBJ2-6,TRBD1,-,TRBV7-2
CASSLVGDRSYNEQFF,TGTGCCAGCAGTTTAGTAGGGGATCGCTCCTACAATGAGCAGTTCTTC,TRBJ2-1,-,-,TRBV27
CASSGGQGGYEQYF,TGTGCCAGCAGTGGTGGACAGGGCGGATACGAGCAGTACTTC,TRBJ2-7,TRBD1,-,TRBV6-1
CASNKPRDSRRTEAFF,TGTGCCAGCAACAAACCCAGGGACAGTCGTCGCACTGAAGCTTTCTTT,TRBJ1-1,TRBD1,-,TRBV2
CASSLLTSGGDTQYF,TGTGCCAGCAGCCTTCTGACTAGCGGGGGAGATACGCAGTATTTT,TRBJ2-3,TRBD2,-,TRBV13
CASSLRGGADTQYF,TGTGCCAGCAGTCTTCGGGGGGGCGCAGATACGCAGTATTTT,TRBJ2-3,TRBD2,-,TRBV5-5
CASSLDIHSGNTIYF,TGTGCCAGCAGCCTGGACATACACTCTGGAAACACCATATATTTT,TRBJ1-3,-,-,TRBV5-8
CASSLGEVHNSPLHF,TGTGCCAGCAGCTTAGGGGAGGTTCATAATTCACCCCTCCACTTT,TRBJ1-6,-,-,TRBV7-9
CASSEGGGVSQPQHF,TGTGCCAGTAGCGAGGGCGGAGGGGTGAGCCAGCCCCAGCATTTT,TRBJ1-5,-,-,TRBV19
CASSLWAGEETQYF,TGTGCCAGCAGCTTATGGGCAGGGGAAGAGACCCAGTACTTC,TRBJ2-5,-,-,TRBV7-3
CSVQSMDMAPLDEQYF,TGCAGCGTACAAAGTATGGATATGGCCCCTCTAGACGAGCAGTACTTC,TRBJ2-7,-,-,TRBV29-1
CASSLGGGPPNEQFF,TGTGCCAGCAGTTTAGGTGGGGGCCCTCCCAATGAGCAGTTCTTC,TRBJ2-1,-,-,TRBV27
CASSKTGVDHYGYTF,TGTGCCAGCAGCAAAACAGGGGTAGATCACTATGGCTACACCTTC,TRBJ1-2,TRBD1,-,TRBV7-9
CASSSQHRVPNEQFF,TGTGCCAGCAGCTCACAACACAGGGTCCCCAATGAGCAGTTCTTC,TRBJ2-1,-,-,TRBV5-5
CASSLTSSRSIQYF,TGTGCCAGCAGCTTAACTTCGTCCCGGAGCATTCAGTACTTC,TRBJ2-4,-,-,TRBV11-2
CASSKLRGTGDYEQYF,TGTGCCAGCAGCAAACTTCGGGGGACAGGGGACTACGAGCAGTACTTC,TRBJ2-7,-,few,TRBV21-1
CASLVGGNNEQFF,TGTGCCAGCTTAGTAGGGGGAAACAATGAGCAGTTCTTC,TRBJ2-1,-,-,TRBV7-9
CASSPSVSSYNEQFF,TGTGCCAGCAGCCCCAGCGTAAGCTCCTACAATGAGCAGTTCTTC,TRBJ2-1,-,-,TRBV7-3
CASSRMLGGQTGYTF,TGTGCCAGCAGCCGAATGCTGGGGGGGCAGACTGGCTACACCTTC,TRBJ1-2,-,-,TRBV5-4
CASGGTSGGDTQYF,TGTGCCAGCGGAGGCACCAGCGGGGGAGATACGCAGTATTTT,TRBJ2-3,TRBD2,-,TRBV2
CASRGRGLNSGANVLTF,TGTGCCAGCAGGGGGCGGGGCTTGAACTCTGGGGCCAACGTCCTGACTTTC,TRBJ2-6,-,-,TRBV2
CASSSTGVNTEAFF,TGCGCCAGCAGCTCGACAGGGGTGAACACTGAAGCTTTCTTT,TRBJ1-1,TRBD1,-,TRBV5-1
CASSQDSGRTDGTEFSYEQYF,TGTGCCAGCAGCCAGGACTCCGGGAGGACTGACGGGACTGAATTTTCCTACGAGCAGTACTTC,TRBJ2-7,TRBD2,-,TRBV4-2
CASSTTSEYTDTQYF,TGTGCCAGCAGTACAACTAGCGAATACACAGATACGCAGTATTTT,TRBJ2-3,TRBD2,few,TRBV6-1
CASREGQGVYGYTF,TGTGCCAGCAGAGAGGGACAGGGGGTCTATGGCTACACCTTC,TRBJ1-2,TRBD1,-,TRBV2
CASSVAPGDGTYEQYF,TGTGCCAGCAGCGTAGCTCCGGGGGATGGAACCTACGAGCAGTACTTC,TRBJ2-7,-,-,TRBV9
CASSRDWIQETQYF,TGTGCCAGCAGCCGGGACTGGATCCAAGAGACCCAGTACTTC,TRBJ2-5,-,-,TRBV4-2
CASSGQGEYEQYF,TGTGCCAGCAGTGGACAGGGGGAATACGAGCAGTACTTC,TRBJ2-7,TRBD1,-,TRBV27
CASSVLYGYTF,TGTGCCAGCAGCGTCCTCTATGGCTACACCTTC,TRBJ1-2,-,few,TRBV2
CASSEGTGANYGYPF,TGTGCCAGCAGTGAAGGTACAGGGGCGAACTATGGCTACCCCTTC,TRBJ1-2,TRBD1,-,TRBV6-1
CASSDTGYTDTQYF,TGTGCCAGCAGTGATACAGGATACACAGATACGCAGTATTTT,TRBJ2-3,-,-,TRBV25-1
CASRTSGGRADTQYF,TGTGCCAGCAGGACTAGCGGGGGGCGGGCAGATACGCAGTATTTT,TRBJ2-3,TRBD2,-,TRBV2
CASSQDPSSRYEQFF,TGCGCCAGCAGCCAAGACCCCAGTTCGAGGTATGAGCAGTTCTTC,TRBJ2-1,-,-,TRBV4-1
CASTPPGEKQFF,TGTGCCAGCACCCCCCCCGGTGAGAAGCAGTTCTTC,TRBJ2-1,-,-,TRBV7-2
CASSPATGTISPYEQYF,TGTGCCAGCAGCCCAGCGACCGGGACAATCTCCCCCTACGAGCAGTACTTC,TRBJ2-7,-,-,TRBV5-4
CASSGPGVGNIQYF,TGTGCCAGCAGCGGCCCCGGGGTGGGAAACATTCAGTACTTC,TRBJ2-4,-,-,TRBV9
CASSSSRVGNTIYF,TGTGCCAGCAGTTCCTCACGCGTTGGAAACACCATATATTTT,TRBJ1-3,-,-,TRBV6-5
CASSSTGRPNSPLHF,TGCGCCAGCAGCTCCACAGGGAGACCAAATTCACCCCTCCACTTT,TRBJ1-6,-,-,TRBV5-1
CASSPFTGSSRYEQYF,TGCGCCAGCAGCCCCTTCACAGGAAGTAGCCGTTACGAGCAGTACTTC,TRBJ2-7,-,-,TRBV5-1
CASSDSGGANEQFF,TGTGCCAGCAGTGACAGCGGGGGGGCCAATGAGCAGTTCTTC,TRBJ2-1,TRBD2,many,TRBV6-4
CASSLIGQGAEKLFF,TGTGCCAGTAGTCTCATCGGACAGGGTGCTGAAAAACTGTTTTTT,TRBJ1-4,TRBD1,few,TRBV19
CASLPGAPSGNTIYF,TGTGCCAGCCTACCAGGGGCACCCTCTGGAAACACCATATATTTT,TRBJ1-3,-,-,TRBV18
CASSQEGRGGYEQYF,TGCGCCAGCAGCCAAGAGGGGCGGGGGGGCTACGAGCAGTACTTC,TRBJ2-7,TRBD2,few,TRBV4-3
CASSQAEGAYEQYF,TGCGCCAGCAGCCAGGCTGAGGGGGCCTACGAGCAGTACTTC,TRBJ2-7,-,few,TRBV4-3
CASSGLAGGLQETQYF,TGTGCCAGCAGTGGCCTAGCGGGGGGTCTCCAAGAGACCCAGTACTTC,TRBJ2-5,TRBD2,-,TRBV2
CASNGGKGNQPQHF,TGTGCAAGTAATGGGGGGAAGGGCAATCAGCCCCAGCATTTT,TRBJ1-5,-,-,TRBV2